Listed here are 21 T cell receptor beta chains from one sample, sequenced in a study of T-cell memory formation after mild COVID-19. TCRdb reanalysed the 5' RACE reads using MiXCR and keeps one entry per CDR3 protein. Counted here are 350,000 to 500,000 distinct CDR3 sequences, approximately 19% occurring once; the ten biggest clones make up about 22%. The source material was PBMCs or a T cell subset sorted from them (not recorded which). These receptor sequences come from a man aged 18 to 29 who had mild COVID-19 (a few samples of this study predate the infection). Cell type and time point are not known.

This chain uses TRBV27 with TRBJ2-1, with a tentative D call TRBD1 (5 bases). The V end lost 1 base, the J end lost 2 bases, and 12 bases lay between the germline ends. This CDR3 contains 16 residues. Germline V gives CDR1 MNHEY, CDR2 SMNVEV (reference sequence). CDR3 DNA: TGTGCCAGCAGTTTATACCCACCAGGGCCCTACAATGAGCAGTTCTTC. Protein sequence: CASSLYPPGPYNEQFF.

The CDR3 DNA follows: TGTGCCAGCAGACGCCGGGTAGCGGGGATGAAAGAGACCCAGTACTTC. This codes for CASRRRVAGMKETQYF. This chain uses TRBV7-8 with TRBJ2-5; 8 positions match TRBD2. Germline-derived CDR1 and CDR2 are SGHVS and FQNEAQ. The CDR3 covers 16 residues. With V trimmed by 6 bases and J by 3 bases, 12 bases remained unmatched.

This chain connects TRBV20-1 to TRBJ2-7; 8 nucleotides line up with TRBD1. This CDR3 is 14 amino acids long. With 5 bases clipped from V and 2 bases from J, the junction kept 8 bases outside the gene matches. Germline V CDR1 and CDR2: DFQATT, SNEGSKA (reference sequence). The CDR3 loop is CSAPQAQGAYEQYF. The DNA of the CDR3 is TGCAGTGCTCCCCAGGCACAGGGGGCCTACGAGCAGTACTTC.

This clonotype was seen more than once but under ten times. V gene TRBV4-1 combines with J gene TRBJ1-1; 8 bases align to TRBD1. After removal of 5 bases from V and 11 bases from J, the junction contained 7 bases not matched to a gene. Germline lookup yields CDR1 MGHRA and CDR2 YSYEKL. This CDR3 spans 12 amino acids. The CDR3 here is CASSEQGVLAFF. DNA of the CDR3: TGCGCCAGCAGCGAACAGGGGGTTCTGGCTTTCTTT.

This clonotype appeared a few times. The rearrangement joins TRBV6-2 or TRBV6-3 to TRBJ1-6; D uncertain. Germline CDR1 MNHEY, CDR2 SVGEGT. Trimming removed 2 bases at V and 10 bases at J, with 3 bases between. The CDR3 is 11 residues long. The CDR3 reads CASSYNSPLHF. CDR3 in DNA: TGTGCCAGCAGTTACAACTCACCCCTCCACTTT.

The V call is TRBV6-5, the J call TRBJ2-3; 7 nucleotides agree with TRBD2. This CDR3 is 14 amino acids long. The germline gives CDR1 MNHEY, CDR2 SVGAGI. Trimming took 6 bases from V and 1 from J; bases not matched to a gene: 4. The chain's CDR3 is CASRTTSGTDTQYF. CDR3 sequence (DNA): TGTGCCAGCAGGACTACTAGCGGCACAGATACGCAGTATTTT.

The chain uses TRBV28 and TRBJ1-1; D uncertain. With 5 bases removed from V and 0 bases from J, the gap between germline ends came to 10 bases. The length of the CDR3 is 14 residues. Germline V gene sequence: CDR1 MDHEN, CDR2 SYDVKM. The CDR3 is CASSTLVMNTEAFF. The CDR3 bases are TGTGCCAGCAGTACGTTGGTCATGAACACTGAAGCTTTCTTT.

A few counts support this clonotype. The chain joins TRBV7-2 to TRBJ1-1, with 7 bases matching TRBD1. This CDR3 region has 16 residues. The V segment lost 1 base and the J segment 6 bases; nucleotides outside the gene matches: 11. The germline V gene encodes CDR1 SGHTA and CDR2 FQGNSA. The CDR3 DNA follows: TGTGCCAGCAGCTTAGAAGGTACAGGGGCGAGGCCTGAAGCTTTCTTT. Amino acid sequence: CASSLEGTGARPEAFF. Using reference TRBV7-2 and TRBJ1-1 for the parts outside the CDR3, the full variable domain is GAGVSQSPSNKVTEKGKDVELRCDPISGHTALYWYRQSLGQGLEFLIYFQGNSAPDKSGLPSDRFSAERTGGSVSTLTIQRTQQEDSAVYLCASSLEGTGARPEAFFGQGTRLTVV.

This clonotype showed up just a few times. The chain links TRBV30 to TRBJ1-5, with D uncertain. CDR1 GTSNPN and CDR2 SVGIG come from the germline V gene (reference sequence). CDR3 length equals 14 residues. Trimming left V 1 base short and J 4 bases short, with 11 bases between. The CDR3 bases are TGTGCCTGGAGTGCAACGGACGGGAATCAGCCCCAGCATTTT. Encoded protein: CAWSATDGNQPQHF.

This chain joins TRBV12-3 or TRBV12-4 and TRBJ2-2; D is unclear. The CDR3 contains 14 residues. Deletions cut 1 base from V and 3 bases from J, with 6 bases between. The CDR3 loop is CASSLVVHTGELFF. The CDR3 DNA reads as TGTGCCAGCAGTTTAGTGGTTCACACCGGGGAGCTGTTTTTT.

The V and J genes are TRBV12-5 and TRBJ2-7; D is perhaps TRBD2 (5 bases). The CDR3 contains 18 residues. Germline loops: CDR1 LGHNT, CDR2 FRNRAP. Trimming took off 0 bases at V and 0 bases at J, with 18 bases between the two ends. The CDR3 region has the DNA TGTGCTAGTGGTTTGGTACCGGGGAAGAGAAACTTCTCCTACGAGCAGTACTTC. Translating gives CASGLVPGKRNFSYEQYF.

The table lists this clonotype with a few counts. V usage is TRBV7-9 and J usage is TRBJ2-1, with no clear D. The V gene lost 5 bases and the J gene lost 11 bases, with 10 bases spanning the gap. The CDR3 runs 11 residues. Germline lookup yields CDR1 SEHNR and CDR2 FQNEAQ (reference sequence). For the CDR3, the DNA is TGTGCCAGCAGCGCCCGCCTTCAGCAGTTCTTC. Translated: CASSARLQQFF.

This clonotype was detected a few times. This chain joins TRBV7-8 and TRBJ1-2; TRBD1 aligns across 9 bases. The CDR3 spans 13 residues. V was clipped by 5 bases and J by 9 bases; unmatched bases: 7. The germline V gene has CDR1 SGHVS and CDR2 FQNEAQ. CDR3 DNA sequence: TGTGCCAGCAGCATGGAGGGACAGGGTCGCTACACCTTC. Encoded protein: CASSMEGQGRYTF.

The rearrangement joins TRBV5-5 to TRBJ1-6, with D possibly TRBD1 on 6 matching bases. Germline V gives CDR1 SGHKS, CDR2 YYEKEE (reference sequence). The ends were cut back, 2 bases at V and 8 bases at J, with 11 bases in the middle. The CDR3 covers 14 residues. The CDR3 here is CASSFTGPDSPLHF. CDR3 in DNA: TGTGCCAGCAGCTTTACAGGGCCCGATTCACCCCTCCACTTT.

This clonotype has just a few counts. The chain carries TRBV5-1 and TRBJ2-5; D is undetermined. V was clipped by 2 bases and J by 4 bases, with 15 bases between them. CDR1 and CDR2 (germline): SGHRS, YFSETQ. The CDR3 contains 15 residues. The CDR3 DNA reads TGCGCCAGCAGCTTCCAGCCGGGCTATGGAGAGACCCAGTACTTC. Its protein product is CASSFQPGYGETQYF.

The gene calls are TRBV9 and TRBJ1-5; possibly TRBD1 for D (6 bases). This CDR3 region has 14 residues. Germline lookup yields CDR1 SGDLS and CDR2 YYNGEE. V lost 0 bases and J lost 4, with 8 bases in between. The CDR3 region has the DNA TGTGCCAGCAGCGTAGGGACAGATAATCAGCCCCAGCATTTT. Its protein is CASSVGTDNQPQHF.

This clonotype was picked up a small number of times. DNA for the CDR3: TGTGCCAGCAGTGGGTCGGAGGGGTCTCAGCCCCAGCATTTT. Amino acid sequence: CASSGSEGSQPQHF. The rearrangement joins TRBV12-3 or TRBV12-4 to TRBJ1-5; the D gene is possibly TRBD1 (5 bases). V lost 5 bases and J lost 6, with 14 bases in between. There are 14 residues in the CDR3.

The chain joins TRBV6-6 to TRBJ2-2; 12 bases fit TRBD1. The J segment lost 5 bases and the V segment lost 6 bases, leaving 10 bases of the junction unmatched. There are 17 residues in the CDR3. Germline V CDR1 and CDR2: MNHNY, SVGAGI (reference sequence). The chain's CDR3 is CASRLPGQGARTGELFF. The CDR3 bases are TGTGCCAGCAGGCTTCCGGGACAGGGGGCCCGGACCGGGGAGCTGTTTTTT.

This clonotype has just a few counts. The chain is built from TRBV20-1 and TRBJ1-5; D unresolved. This CDR3 has 16 residues. Looked up from germline, CDR1 is DFQATT and CDR2 is SNEGSKA (reference sequence). Trimming took 4 bases from V and 2 from J, leaving 18 bases between them. CDR3 sequence: CSAINVGRSGNQPQHF. Written as DNA, the CDR3 is TGCAGTGCTATAAACGTCGGACGATCGGGCAATCAGCCCCAGCATTTT.

The gene calls are TRBV29-1 and TRBJ1-2; a possible D gene is TRBD1 (5 bases). Trimming took off 6 bases at V and 7 bases at J, with 15 bases between the two ends. The germline gives CDR1 SQVTM, CDR2 ANQGSEA. The CDR3 has 12 residues. The CDR3 bases are TGCAGCGTCCTTAGGGCAGGGTCTGGCTACACCTTC. This sequence encodes CSVLRAGSGYTF.

This clonotype was counted between two and nine times. The chain links TRBV19 to TRBJ2-5, with 9 bases identical to TRBD1. Germline loops: CDR1 LNHDA, CDR2 SQIVND (reference sequence). This CDR3 is 12 amino acids long. Trimming cost V 10 bases and J 4 bases; bases outside gene matches: 4. The CDR3: CATRQGGETQYF. The CDR3 DNA sequence: TGTGCCACCCGACAGGGGGGAGAGACCCAGTACTTC.